Listed here are 32 T cell receptor beta chains from one sample, sequenced in a study of cytomegalovirus exposure and HLA in healthy donors. 13 Jbeta primers and 60 Vbeta primers were used for the PCR. Clones were sequenced by immunoSEQ multiplex PCR, and TCRdb holds only the in-frame ones, with some missing. The sample records around 150,000 clones, nearly 80% being singletons. The specimen was PBMCs. The receptor source for this set is a woman aged 25 to 39 in good health and CMV-seronegative.

This clone was found a few times. The rearrangement links TRBV11-2 to TRBJ1-1; 7 bases fit TRBD1. The CDR3 runs 15 residues. V gave up 0 bases and J gave up 5 bases; unmatched junction bases: 6. Germline loops: CDR1 SGHAT, CDR2 FQNNGV. The CDR3 loop reads CASSLDPKGATEAFF. In DNA, the CDR3 is TGTGCCAGCAGCTTAGATCCCAAGGGGGCAACTGAAGCTTTCTTT.

The chain employs TRBV6-5 and TRBJ2-2, with TRBD1 identical over 7 bases. The J segment lost 6 bases and the V segment lost 6 bases, leaving 7 bases of the junction unmatched. The germline gives CDR1 MNHEY, CDR2 SVGAGI. There are 14 residues in the CDR3. CDR3 protein: CASRADQGAGELFF. Written as DNA, the CDR3 is TGTGCCAGCAGAGCCGACCAGGGGGCCGGGGAGCTGTTTTTT.

The chain employs TRBV5-4 and TRBJ1-2; the D is unclear. The V and J ends lost 4 bases and 0 bases respectively, with 13 bases between them. Germline CDR1 reads SGHNT; CDR2 reads YYREEE (reference sequence). This CDR3 comprises 15 residues. CDR3 DNA: TGTGCCAGCAGCGCACCCACGATAGCTAACTATGGCTACACCTTC. Its translation: CASSAPTIANYGYTF.

The V gene is TRBV5-1, the J gene TRBJ2-3; 9 bases are shared with TRBD2. Germline lookup yields CDR1 SGHRS and CDR2 YFSETQ. V lost 0 bases, J lost 4 bases, and 6 bases stayed unmatched. This CDR3 has 16 amino acids. CDR3 region: CASSLAGSGGPDTQYF. The DNA of the CDR3 is TGCGCCAGCAGCTTGGCGGGTAGCGGGGGTCCAGATACGCAGTATTTT.

This clone has a single count. V is TRBV11-2 and J is TRBJ2-5; TRBD2 matches at 10 bases. V dropped 6 bases and J dropped 5; count of bases not matched to a gene: 6. The length of the CDR3 is 14 residues. In germline, CDR1 is SGHAT, CDR2 FQNNGV. The CDR3 sequence: CASRLAGAEETQYF. Written as DNA, the CDR3 is TGTGCCAGCAGGCTAGCGGGGGCCGAGGAGACCCAGTACTTC.

The V call is TRBV5-6, the J call TRBJ1-4; tentative D call: TRBD1 (5 bases). Germline CDR1 SGHDT, CDR2 YYEEEE. The CDR3 is made up of 15 amino acids. Trimming left V 4 bases short and J 11 bases short, with 21 bases between. The CDR3, as DNA: TGTGCCAGCAGCCCGTCGACAGATCCTAATGGGAAACTGTTTTTT. Translation gives CASSPSTDPNGKLFF.

V gene TRBV5-1 combines with J gene TRBJ1-1; perhaps TRBD1 as D (6 bases). Looked up from germline, CDR1 is SGHRS and CDR2 is YFSETQ. With 1 base removed from V and 1 base from J, the gap between germline ends came to 8 bases. This CDR3 has 14 amino acids. The DNA of the CDR3 is TGCGCCAGCAGCTTGAGGGACACGAACACTGAAGCTTTCTTT. Translation gives CASSLRDTNTEAFF.

This rearrangement joins TRBV19 to TRBJ2-3; possible D gene TRBD2, 6 bases. The CDR3 sequence is 13 residues long. V gave up 4 bases and J gave up 6 bases, with 11 bases separating them. In germline, CDR1 is LNHDA, CDR2 SQIVND (reference sequence). DNA of the CDR3: TGTGCCAGTAGTAGGGGACTTCAGGATACGCAGTATTTT. Its translation is CASSRGLQDTQYF.

For the CDR3, the DNA is TGTGCCAGCAGCGACAGAGCCCTAAAAGAGACCCAGTACTTC. This gives the protein CASSDRALKETQYF. V and J are TRBV2 and TRBJ2-5; possible D gene TRBD1, 5 bases. This CDR3 is 14 amino acids long. The V gene's germline CDR1 is SNHLY and CDR2 FYNNEI. V lost 6 bases to trimming and J lost 3 bases, with 14 bases between them.

This clone appeared a single time. The rearrangement joins TRBV6-6 to TRBJ2-1; 9 bases map to TRBD1. The CDR3 runs 14 residues. Unmatched junction bases numbered 7, after V lost 10 bases and J lost 3 bases. Germline lookup yields CDR1 MNHNY and CDR2 SVGAGI (reference sequence). The CDR3 nucleotides read TGTGCCACCCGGACAGGGGCCCGCTACAATGAGCAGTTCTTC. Translated: CATRTGARYNEQFF.

The chain couples TRBV5-1 to TRBJ2-1; the match to TRBD2 covers 9 bases. This CDR3 is built from 15 residues. The trim removed 4 bases at V and 9 bases at J, leaving 11 bases unmatched. Germline V lookup: CDR1 SGHRS, CDR2 YFSETQ. Here the CDR3 DNA reads TGCGCCAGCAGCCGCTCTGGCGGGGGGGCCGGTGAGCAGTTCTTC. Amino acids: CASSRSGGGAGEQFF.

A word on this clone: A single base separates this from a much larger clone, so it may be a read error. The CDR3 reads CASSLQGNTEAFF. The CDR3 bases are TGTGCCAGCAGCTTACAGGGGAACACTGAAGCTTTCTTT. The chain links TRBV11-2 to TRBJ1-1, with D perhaps matching TRBD1 (5 bases). From germline, CDR1 is SGHAT and CDR2 FQNNGV. Trimming shortened V by 2 bases and J by 1 base, and 5 bases separated the two germline ends. The CDR3 is made up of 13 amino acids.

The gene calls are TRBV10-1 and TRBJ2-5, with TRBD1 matching over 8 bases. Unmatched junction bases numbered 6, after V lost 4 bases and J lost 5 bases. The CDR3 is 14 residues long. Germline CDR1 reads WNHNN; CDR2 reads SYGVQD (reference sequence). The CDR3: CASSGTGLGETQYF. In nucleotides, the CDR3 is TGCGCCAGCAGTGGGACAGGGCTGGGGGAGACCCAGTACTTC.

This clone appeared once. V and J are TRBV5-1 and TRBJ1-2, with 10 bases that match TRBD1. CDR1 and CDR2 (germline): SGHRS, YFSETQ. Trimming took 3 bases from V and 2 from J; bases not matched to a gene: 1. CDR3 length: 14 residues. Written as DNA, the CDR3 is TGCGCCAGCAGCTGGGGACAGGGGAACTATGGCTACACCTTC. Protein sequence: CASSWGQGNYGYTF. The full variable domain, with the rest looked up from reference TRBV5-1 and TRBJ1-2, is KAGVTQTPRYLIKTRGQQVTLSCSPISGHRSVSWYQQTPGQGLQFLFEYFSETQRNKGNFPGRFSGRQFSNSRSEMNVSTLELGDSALYLCASSWGQGNYGYTFGSGTRLTVV.

The chain links TRBV15 to TRBJ2-1; D possibly corresponds to TRBD1 (6 bases). The CDR3 is made up of 17 amino acids. V lost 1 base to trimming and J lost 2 bases, with 15 bases between them. CDR1 and CDR2 from the germline V gene are LNHNV and YYDKDF (reference sequence). The CDR3 coding sequence is TGTGCCACCAGCAGAGGTCCCACGGGGACACCCTACAATGAGCAGTTCTTC. Its protein product is CATSRGPTGTPYNEQFF.

V gene TRBV6-6 combines with J gene TRBJ1-4; maybe TRBD1 (6 bases). This CDR3 is built from 15 residues. V lost 3 bases, J lost 4 bases, and 12 bases lay in between. The germline V gene encodes CDR1 MNHNY and CDR2 SVGAGI (reference sequence). CDR3 in DNA: TGTGCCAGCAGTTATGGGGGGGCAAGTAATGAAAAACTGTTTTTT. This codes for CASSYGGASNEKLFF.

The chain combines TRBV27 with TRBJ2-7; D not resolved. This CDR3 contains 14 residues. V lost 3 bases to trimming and J lost 0 bases, with 9 bases between them. Germline loops: CDR1 MNHEY, CDR2 SMNVEV (reference sequence). The CDR3 region has the DNA TGTGCCAGCAGTTTCAGGATACACTCCTACGAGCAGTACTTC. Residues: CASSFRIHSYEQYF.

The CDR3 region has the DNA TGTGCCAGTAGTATAGTCGGGGGAAGAGACGGCTACACCTTC. The encoded protein is CASSIVGGRDGYTF. V is TRBV19 and J is TRBJ1-2; perhaps TRBD1 as D (5 bases). V was cut by 1 base and J by 8 bases, with 14 bases left in between. The germline CDR1 and CDR2 sequences are LNHDA and SQIVND (reference sequence). The CDR3 is made up of 14 amino acids. Drawing the rest from reference TRBV19 and TRBJ1-2, the complete variable domain is DGGITQSPKYLFRKEGQNVTLSCEQNLNHDAMYWYRQDPGQGLRLIYYSQIVNDFQKGDIAEGYSVSREKKESFPLTVTSAQKNPTAFYLCASSIVGGRDGYTFGSGTRLTVV.

The chain uses TRBV9 and TRBJ1-1; 7 positions match TRBD1. From germline, CDR1 is SGDLS and CDR2 YYNGEE. This CDR3 has 15 amino acids. The trim removed 0 bases at V and 7 bases at J, leaving 9 bases unmatched. Here the CDR3 reads CASSVAADRDGEAFF. The DNA of the CDR3 is TGTGCCAGCAGCGTAGCTGCCGACAGGGACGGTGAAGCTTTCTTT.

This rearrangement joins TRBV10-3 to TRBJ2-3; 8 bases fit TRBD2. Germline CDR1 and CDR2: ENHRY and SYGVKD. With V trimmed by 2 bases and J by 1 base, 2 bases remained unmatched. The CDR3 is 15 residues long. DNA for the CDR3: TGTGCCATCAGTGAGAGGCGGGGGGGCACAGATACGCAGTATTTT. This codes for CAISERRGGTDTQYF.

The rearrangement joins TRBV11-2 to TRBJ2-2, with TRBD1 identical over 9 bases. Germline V gene data show CDR1 as SGHAT and CDR2 as FQNNGV. There are 15 residues in the CDR3. The junction had 7 bases not matched to a gene; V was cut back by 4 bases and J by 7 bases. The CDR3 nucleotides read TGTGCCAGCAGCTCCGCCGGGACAGGGAACGGGGAGCTGTTTTTT. It encodes CASSSAGTGNGELFF.

This clone has only a few counts. The chain combines TRBV2 with TRBJ1-5, with D possibly being TRBD1 (6 bases). CDR1 is SNHLY and CDR2 is FYNNEI in the germline V gene. The CDR3 length is 13 residues. The ends were cut back, 8 bases at V and 5 bases at J, with 13 bases in the middle. The CDR3 sequence is CASLPGVDQPQHF. The CDR3, as DNA: TGTGCCAGCCTCCCAGGGGTGGATCAGCCCCAGCATTTT.

A few counts support this clone. The rearrangement uses TRBV25-1 and TRBJ1-6; possible D gene TRBD1, 6 bases. The CDR3 consists of 17 residues. Trimming pared 5 bases from V and 2 bases from J, leaving 16 bases between. Germline V gene data show CDR1 as MGHDK and CDR2 as SYGVNS. In DNA form, the CDR3 reads TGTGCCAGCAGTTACTGGGACACTTTTCCCTATAATTCACCCCTCCACTTT. It specifies CASSYWDTFPYNSPLHF.

The rearrangement uses TRBV27 and TRBJ1-5; 7 bases are a match to TRBD1. The V gene end was trimmed by 5 bases and the J gene end by 0 bases; junction bases not matched to a gene: 4. Germline assignment: CDR1 MNHEY and CDR2 SMNVEV (reference sequence). The CDR3 sequence is 15 residues long. CDR3 DNA: TGTGCCAGCAGTCTACAGGGGCTTAGCAATCAGCCCCAGCATTTT. Amino acids: CASSLQGLSNQPQHF.

This chain connects TRBV13 to TRBJ2-3, with D perhaps matching TRBD2 (6 bases). With 3 bases removed from V and 4 bases from J, the gap between germline ends came to 17 bases. From germline, CDR1 is PRHDT and CDR2 FYEKMQ (reference sequence). The CDR3 runs 16 residues. The CDR3 DNA sequence: TGTGCCAGCAGCTTTCCCACGGGGGTCGGCGCAGATACGCAGTATTTT. Residues: CASSFPTGVGADTQYF.

The chain joins TRBV6-1 to TRBJ1-1; no definite D call. This CDR3 region has 15 residues. Trimming took off 6 bases at V and 0 bases at J, with 14 bases between the two ends. The germline CDR1 and CDR2 sequences are MNHNS and SASEGT. The CDR3 nucleotides read TGTGCCAGCAGCGGCCCGGGGAGCATGAACACTGAAGCTTTCTTT. Encoded protein: CASSGPGSMNTEAFF.

This chain joins TRBV6-4 and TRBJ1-5; a weak D match, TRBD1 (5 bases). V lost 6 bases and J 0 bases, leaving 27 bases between the germline ends. Germline CDR1 and CDR2: MRHNA and SNTAGT. This CDR3 comprises 20 residues. CDR3 loop: CASSSCLGGAHPYSNQPQHF. The DNA for the CDR3 is TGTGCCAGCAGCTCTTGCTTGGGGGGAGCCCACCCATATAGCAATCAGCCCCAGCATTTT.

The chain carries TRBV11-3 and TRBJ2-5; 13 bases line up with TRBD2. CDR1 and CDR2 from the germline V gene are SGHNT and YENEEA. This CDR3 has 16 amino acids. With 5 bases clipped from V and 5 bases from J, the junction kept 8 bases outside the gene matches. Written as DNA, the CDR3 is TGTGCCAGCAGCCCCGGGACTAGCGGGGCCCCTGAGACCCAGTACTTC. Its protein is CASSPGTSGAPETQYF.

The chain joins TRBV12-2 to TRBJ1-1; the table's D call, TRBD1, has no DNA check behind it. TRBV12-2 is given as a pseudogene. This CDR3 is 16 amino acids long. Here the CDR3 reads CASRLGAGTGYTEAFF. CDR3 nucleotides: TGTGCAAGTCGCTTAGGCGCGGGGACAGGGTACACTGAAGCTTTCTTT.

The chain combines TRBV2 with TRBJ2-7, with D maybe TRBD1 (6 bases). This CDR3 comprises 15 residues. Looked up from germline, CDR1 is SNHLY and CDR2 is FYNNEI. With 7 bases removed from V and 0 bases from J, the gap between germline ends came to 16 bases. The DNA of the CDR3 is TGTGCCAGCAAAAAGGAAGGACAGAGCTCCTACGAGCAGTACTTC. Protein product: CASKKEGQSSYEQYF.

This rearrangement joins TRBV15 to TRBJ2-3; no clear D. This CDR3 is 14 amino acids long. CDR1 and CDR2 from the germline V gene are LNHNV and YYDKDF (reference sequence). With 1 base removed from V and 0 bases from J, the gap between germline ends came to 5 bases. The chain's CDR3 is CATSRVVSTDTQYF. CDR3 DNA sequence: TGTGCCACCAGCAGAGTAGTTAGCACAGATACGCAGTATTTT.

The V and J genes are TRBV5-4 and TRBJ2-7; 7 nucleotides match TRBD1. The junction had 6 bases not matched to a gene; V was cut back by 2 bases and J by 7 bases. CDR1 is SGHNT and CDR2 is YYREEE in the germline V gene (reference sequence). This CDR3 has 13 amino acids. The CDR3 is CASSFYGQAEQYF. The CDR3 DNA reads as TGTGCCAGCAGCTTTTATGGACAGGCGGAGCAGTACTTC.